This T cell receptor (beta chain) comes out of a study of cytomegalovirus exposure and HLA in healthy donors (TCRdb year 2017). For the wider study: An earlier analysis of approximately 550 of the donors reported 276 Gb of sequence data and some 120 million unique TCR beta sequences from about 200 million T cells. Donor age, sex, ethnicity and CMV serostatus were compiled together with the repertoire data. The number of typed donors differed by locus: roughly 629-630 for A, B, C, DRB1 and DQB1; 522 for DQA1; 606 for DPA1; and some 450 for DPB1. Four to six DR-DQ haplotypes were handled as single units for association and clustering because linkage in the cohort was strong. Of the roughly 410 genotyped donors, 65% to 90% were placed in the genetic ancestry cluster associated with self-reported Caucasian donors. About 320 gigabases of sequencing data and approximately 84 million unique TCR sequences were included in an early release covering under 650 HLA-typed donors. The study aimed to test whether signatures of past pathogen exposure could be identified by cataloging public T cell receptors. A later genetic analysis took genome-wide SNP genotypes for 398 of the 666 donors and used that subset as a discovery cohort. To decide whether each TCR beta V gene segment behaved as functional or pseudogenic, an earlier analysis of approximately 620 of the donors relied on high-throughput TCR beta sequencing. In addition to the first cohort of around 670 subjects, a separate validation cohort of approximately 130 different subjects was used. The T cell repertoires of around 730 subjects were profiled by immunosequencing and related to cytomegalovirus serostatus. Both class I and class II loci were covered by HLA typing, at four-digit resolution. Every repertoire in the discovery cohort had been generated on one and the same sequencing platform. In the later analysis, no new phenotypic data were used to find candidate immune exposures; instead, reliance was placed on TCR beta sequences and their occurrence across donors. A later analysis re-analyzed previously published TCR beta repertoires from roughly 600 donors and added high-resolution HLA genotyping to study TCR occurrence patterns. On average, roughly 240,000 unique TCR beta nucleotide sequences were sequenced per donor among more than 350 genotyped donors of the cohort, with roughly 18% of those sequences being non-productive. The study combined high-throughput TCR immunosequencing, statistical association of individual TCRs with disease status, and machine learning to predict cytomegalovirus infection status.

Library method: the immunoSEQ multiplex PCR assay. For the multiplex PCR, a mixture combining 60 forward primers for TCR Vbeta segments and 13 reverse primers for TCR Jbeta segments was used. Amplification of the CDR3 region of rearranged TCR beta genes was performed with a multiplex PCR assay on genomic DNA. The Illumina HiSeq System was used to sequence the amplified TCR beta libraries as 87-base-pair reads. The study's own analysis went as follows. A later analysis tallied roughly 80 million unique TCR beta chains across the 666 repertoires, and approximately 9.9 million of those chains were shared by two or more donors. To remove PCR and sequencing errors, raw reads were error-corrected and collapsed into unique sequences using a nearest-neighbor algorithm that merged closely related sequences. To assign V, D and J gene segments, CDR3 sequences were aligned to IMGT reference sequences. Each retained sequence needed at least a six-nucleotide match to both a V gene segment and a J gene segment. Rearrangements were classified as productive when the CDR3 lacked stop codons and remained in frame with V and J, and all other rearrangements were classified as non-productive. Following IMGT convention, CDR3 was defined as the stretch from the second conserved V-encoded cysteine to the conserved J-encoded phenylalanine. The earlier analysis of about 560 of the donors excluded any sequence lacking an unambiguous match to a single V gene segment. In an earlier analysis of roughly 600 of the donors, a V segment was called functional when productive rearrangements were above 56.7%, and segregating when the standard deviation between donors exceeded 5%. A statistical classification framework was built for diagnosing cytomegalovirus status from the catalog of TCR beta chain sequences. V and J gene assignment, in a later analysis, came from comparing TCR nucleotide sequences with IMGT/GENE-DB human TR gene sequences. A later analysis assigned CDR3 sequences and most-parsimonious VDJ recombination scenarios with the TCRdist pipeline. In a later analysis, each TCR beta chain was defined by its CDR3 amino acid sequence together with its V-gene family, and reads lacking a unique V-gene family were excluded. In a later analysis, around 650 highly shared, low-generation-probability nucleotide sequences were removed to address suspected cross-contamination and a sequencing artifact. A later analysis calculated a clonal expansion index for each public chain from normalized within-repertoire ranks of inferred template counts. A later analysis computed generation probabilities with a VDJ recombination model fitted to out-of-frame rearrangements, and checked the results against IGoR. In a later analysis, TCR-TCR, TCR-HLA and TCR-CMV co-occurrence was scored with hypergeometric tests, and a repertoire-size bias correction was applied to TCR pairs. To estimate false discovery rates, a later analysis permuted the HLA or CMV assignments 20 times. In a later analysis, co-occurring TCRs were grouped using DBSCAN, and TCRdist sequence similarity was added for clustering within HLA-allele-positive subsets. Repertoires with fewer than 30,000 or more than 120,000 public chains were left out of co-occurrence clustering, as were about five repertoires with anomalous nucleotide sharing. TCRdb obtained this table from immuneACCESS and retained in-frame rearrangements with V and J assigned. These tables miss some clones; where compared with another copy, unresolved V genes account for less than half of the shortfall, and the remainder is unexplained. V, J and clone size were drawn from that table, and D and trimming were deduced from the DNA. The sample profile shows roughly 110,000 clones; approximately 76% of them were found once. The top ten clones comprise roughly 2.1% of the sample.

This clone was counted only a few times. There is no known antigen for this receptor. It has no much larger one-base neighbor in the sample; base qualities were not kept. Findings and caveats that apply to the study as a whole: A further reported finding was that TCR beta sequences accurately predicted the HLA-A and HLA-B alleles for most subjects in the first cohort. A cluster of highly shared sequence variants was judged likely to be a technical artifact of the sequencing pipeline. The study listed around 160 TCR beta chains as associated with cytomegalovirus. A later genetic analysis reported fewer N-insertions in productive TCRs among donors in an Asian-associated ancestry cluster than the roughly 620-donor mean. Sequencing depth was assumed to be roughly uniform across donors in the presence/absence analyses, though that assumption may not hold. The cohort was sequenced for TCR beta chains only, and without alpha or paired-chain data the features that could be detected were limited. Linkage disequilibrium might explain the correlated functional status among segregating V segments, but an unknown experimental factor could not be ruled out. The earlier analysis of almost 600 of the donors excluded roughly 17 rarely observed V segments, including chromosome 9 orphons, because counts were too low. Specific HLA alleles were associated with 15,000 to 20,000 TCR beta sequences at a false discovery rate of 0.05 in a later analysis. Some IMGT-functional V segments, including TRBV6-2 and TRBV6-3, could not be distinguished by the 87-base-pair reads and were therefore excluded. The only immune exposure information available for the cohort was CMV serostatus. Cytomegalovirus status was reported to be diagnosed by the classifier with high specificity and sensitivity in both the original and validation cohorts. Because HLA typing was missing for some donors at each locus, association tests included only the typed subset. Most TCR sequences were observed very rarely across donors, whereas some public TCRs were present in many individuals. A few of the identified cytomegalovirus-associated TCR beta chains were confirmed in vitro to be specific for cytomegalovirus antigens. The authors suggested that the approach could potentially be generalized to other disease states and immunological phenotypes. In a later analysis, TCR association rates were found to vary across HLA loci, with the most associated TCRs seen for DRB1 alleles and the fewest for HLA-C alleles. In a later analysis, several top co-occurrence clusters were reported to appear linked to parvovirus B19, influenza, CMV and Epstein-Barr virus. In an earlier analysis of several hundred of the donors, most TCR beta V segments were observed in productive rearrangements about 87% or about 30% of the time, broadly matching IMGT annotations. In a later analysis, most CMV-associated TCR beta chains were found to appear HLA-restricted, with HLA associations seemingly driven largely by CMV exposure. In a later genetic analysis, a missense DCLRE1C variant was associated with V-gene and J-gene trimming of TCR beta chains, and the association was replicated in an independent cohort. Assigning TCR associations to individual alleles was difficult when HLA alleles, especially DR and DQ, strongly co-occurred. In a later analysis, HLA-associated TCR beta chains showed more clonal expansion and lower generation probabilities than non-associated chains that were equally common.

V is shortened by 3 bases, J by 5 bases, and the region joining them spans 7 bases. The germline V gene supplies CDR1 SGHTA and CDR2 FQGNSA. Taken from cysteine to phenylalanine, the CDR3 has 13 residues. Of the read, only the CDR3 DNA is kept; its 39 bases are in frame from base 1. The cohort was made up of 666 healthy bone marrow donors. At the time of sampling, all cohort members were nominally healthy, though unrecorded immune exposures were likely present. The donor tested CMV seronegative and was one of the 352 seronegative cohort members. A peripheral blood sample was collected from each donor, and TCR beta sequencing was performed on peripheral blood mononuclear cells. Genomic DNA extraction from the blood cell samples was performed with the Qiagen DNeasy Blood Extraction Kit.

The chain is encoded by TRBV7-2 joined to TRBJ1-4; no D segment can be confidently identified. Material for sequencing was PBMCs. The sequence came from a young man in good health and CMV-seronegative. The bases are TGTGCCAGCAGCTTTGAGAGAAATGAAAAACTGTTTTTT. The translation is CASSFERNEKLFF.